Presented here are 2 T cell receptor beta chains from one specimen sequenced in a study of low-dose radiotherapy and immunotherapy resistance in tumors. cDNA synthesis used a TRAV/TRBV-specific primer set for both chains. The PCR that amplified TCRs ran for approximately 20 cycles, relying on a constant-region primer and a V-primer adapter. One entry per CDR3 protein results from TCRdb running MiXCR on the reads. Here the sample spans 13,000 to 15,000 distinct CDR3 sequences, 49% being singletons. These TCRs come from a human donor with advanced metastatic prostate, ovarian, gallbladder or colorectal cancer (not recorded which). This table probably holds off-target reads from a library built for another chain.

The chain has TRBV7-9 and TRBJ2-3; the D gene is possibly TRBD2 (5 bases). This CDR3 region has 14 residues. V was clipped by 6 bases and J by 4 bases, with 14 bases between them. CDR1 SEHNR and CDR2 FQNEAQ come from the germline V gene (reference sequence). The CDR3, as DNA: TGTGCCAGCAGAAAGGGTCGGGAAGCAGATACGCAGTATTTT. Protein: CASRKGREADTQYF.

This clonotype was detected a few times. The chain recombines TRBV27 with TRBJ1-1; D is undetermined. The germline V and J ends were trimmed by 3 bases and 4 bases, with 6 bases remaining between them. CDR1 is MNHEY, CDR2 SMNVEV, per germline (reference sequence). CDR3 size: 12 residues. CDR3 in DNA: TGTGCCAGCAGTTTCTTGGGCACTGAAGCTTTCTTT. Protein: CASSFLGTEAFF.